The clone carrying this T cell receptor beta chain was seen at least ten times. As yet, its antigen is unknown. The source of the sample is a study of glioma-infiltrating T cells. The CDR3 spans 13 residues. The V gene end was trimmed by 4 bases and the J gene end by 7 bases; junction bases not matched to a gene: 9. The V gene's germline CDR1 is DFQATT and CDR2 SNEGSKA (reference sequence). The iRepertoire nested amplicon-rescue multiplex PCR amplified TCR alpha and beta CDR3s from RNA. Input was roughly 95-450 ng of tissue mRNA or PBMC total RNA. TCRdb used MiXCR to reprocess the multiplex PCR reads, holding one entry per CDR3 protein. The sample records about 21,000 distinct CDR3 sequences, around 25% being singletons. The study's findings and limits: Very few CDR3 sequences were shared between tissue and blood. Non-neoplastic patients had below-expected tissue-blood divergence, while all gliomas exceeded expectation.

The chain combines TRBV20-1 with TRBJ1-2; 7 bases agree with TRBD1. The sample was glioma tissue, nonneoplastic brain tissue, or PBMCs (not recorded which). This clonotype was obtained from a human donor with low-grade glioma or glioblastoma, undergoing nonglioma brain surgery, or in good health (not recorded which). This chain's CDR3 is CSAISPGGSGYTF. CDR3 in DNA: TGCAGTGCTATCTCTCCAGGGGGTAGTGGCTACACCTTC.